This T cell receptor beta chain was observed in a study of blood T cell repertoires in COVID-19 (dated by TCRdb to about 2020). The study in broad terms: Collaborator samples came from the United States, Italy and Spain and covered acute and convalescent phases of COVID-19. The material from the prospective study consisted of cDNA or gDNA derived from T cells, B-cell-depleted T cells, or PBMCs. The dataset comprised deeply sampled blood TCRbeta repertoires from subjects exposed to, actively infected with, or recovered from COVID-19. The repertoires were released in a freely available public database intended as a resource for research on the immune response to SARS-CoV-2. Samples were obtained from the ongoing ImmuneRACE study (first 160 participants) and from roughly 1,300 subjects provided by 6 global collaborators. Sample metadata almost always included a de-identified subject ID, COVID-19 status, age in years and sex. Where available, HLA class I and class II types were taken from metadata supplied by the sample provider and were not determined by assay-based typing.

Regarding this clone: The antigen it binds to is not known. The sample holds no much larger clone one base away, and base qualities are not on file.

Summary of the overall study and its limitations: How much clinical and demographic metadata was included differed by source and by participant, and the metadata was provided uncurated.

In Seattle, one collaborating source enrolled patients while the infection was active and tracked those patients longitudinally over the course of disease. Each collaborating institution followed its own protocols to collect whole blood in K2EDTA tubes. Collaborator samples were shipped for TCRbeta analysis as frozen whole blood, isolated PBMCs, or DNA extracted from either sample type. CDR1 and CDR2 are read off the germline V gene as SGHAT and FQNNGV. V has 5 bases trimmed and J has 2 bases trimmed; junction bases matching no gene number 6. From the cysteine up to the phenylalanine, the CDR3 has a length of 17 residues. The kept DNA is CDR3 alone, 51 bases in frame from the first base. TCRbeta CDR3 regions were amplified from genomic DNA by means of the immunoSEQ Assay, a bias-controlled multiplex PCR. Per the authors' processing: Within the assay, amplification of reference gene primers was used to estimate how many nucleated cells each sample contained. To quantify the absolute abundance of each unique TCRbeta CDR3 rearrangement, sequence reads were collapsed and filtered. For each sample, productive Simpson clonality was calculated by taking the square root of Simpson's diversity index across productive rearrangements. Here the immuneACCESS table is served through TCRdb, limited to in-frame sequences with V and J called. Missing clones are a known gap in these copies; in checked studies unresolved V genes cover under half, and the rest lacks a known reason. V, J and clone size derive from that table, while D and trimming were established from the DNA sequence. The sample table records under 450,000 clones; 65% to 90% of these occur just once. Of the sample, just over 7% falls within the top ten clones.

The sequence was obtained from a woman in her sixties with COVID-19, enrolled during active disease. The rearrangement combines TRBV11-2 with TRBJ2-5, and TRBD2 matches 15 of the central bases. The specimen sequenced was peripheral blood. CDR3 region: CASSPGTSGGFQETQYF. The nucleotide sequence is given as TGTGCCAGCAGCCCAGGGACTAGCGGGGGGTTTCAAGAGACCCAGTACTTC.